This T cell receptor beta chain was recorded in a study of breast tumors, draining lymph nodes, adjacent tissues. The CDR3 is made up of 13 amino acids. The germline V gene has CDR1 SEHNR and CDR2 FQNEAQ (reference sequence). V lost 0 bases to trimming and J lost 2 bases, with 4 bases between them. Axillary draining lymph nodes of breast cancer patients supplied the node samples. One entry per CDR3 protein results from TCRdb running MiXCR on the multiplex PCR reads. The sample includes 130,000 or so distinct CDR3 sequences, 21% of them seen just once. Study results and caveats: The data were judged consistent with most tumor T cells coming from lymph node and expanding in tumor. Luminal-like breast cancer showed significantly higher tumor–nontumor repertoire similarity than basal-like. Tumors had less TCR diversity than lymph nodes, more than nontumor tissue. Data only fit, rather than demonstrated, lymph node origin of most tumor T cells.

This clonotype was seen ten or more times. The antigen is undetermined. The chain couples TRBV7-9 to TRBJ1-2; D gene uncertain. The source material was axillary lymph node tissue. The source of this sequence is a female donor with breast cancer. Some clones in this sample may be carry-over from other donors' samples. CDR3: CASSLANNYGYTF. The CDR3 DNA sequence: TGTGCCAGCAGCTTAGCGAACAACTATGGCTACACCTTC.